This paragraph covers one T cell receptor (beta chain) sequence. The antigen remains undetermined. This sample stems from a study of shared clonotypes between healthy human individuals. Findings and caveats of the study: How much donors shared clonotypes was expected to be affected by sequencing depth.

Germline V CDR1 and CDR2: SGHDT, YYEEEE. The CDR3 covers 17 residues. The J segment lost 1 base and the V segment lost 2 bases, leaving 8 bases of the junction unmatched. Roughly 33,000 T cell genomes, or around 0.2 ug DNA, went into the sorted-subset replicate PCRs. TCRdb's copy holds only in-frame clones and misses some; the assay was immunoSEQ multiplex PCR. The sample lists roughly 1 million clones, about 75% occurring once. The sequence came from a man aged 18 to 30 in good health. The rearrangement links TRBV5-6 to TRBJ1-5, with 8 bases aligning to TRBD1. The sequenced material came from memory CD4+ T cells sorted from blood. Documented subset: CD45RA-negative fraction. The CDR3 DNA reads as TGTGCCAGCAGCTTTTTCCTCGACAGGGGCAGCAATCAGCCCCAGCATTTT. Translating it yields CASSFFLDRGSNQPQHF.